Each of the 12 T cell receptor beta chains below was sequenced from the same sample in a study of blood T cell repertoires in COVID-19 (dated by TCRdb to the early 2020s). The library was generated by the immunoSEQ multiplex PCR assay. As stored in TCRdb, this immuneACCESS dataset retains in-frame rearrangements with V and J assigned. A fraction of the clones does not appear; measured against another copy, unresolved V genes explain less than half of the discrepancy, and the remainder lacks a known reason. In this sample the table shows a few hundred thousand clones, 89% of which occur a single time. The top ten constitute 3% to 4% of the sample. The sequencing sample was made of peripheral blood. The receptors stem from a woman between 55 and 75 years old with COVID-19, enrolled during active disease.

This clone was picked up one time. V and J are TRBV4-2 and TRBJ1-1; D remains ambiguous. In germline, CDR1 is LGHNA, CDR2 YNFKEQ. Between the trimmed V and J ends, which lost 0 bases and 4 bases, there was a span of 9 bases. This CDR3 is 14 amino acids long. The DNA for the CDR3 is TGTGCCAGCAGCCAAGATCCGGAGGGCACTGAAGCTTTCTTT. Translating it yields CASSQDPEGTEAFF.

The gene calls are TRBV2 and TRBJ2-5, with D perhaps matching TRBD2 (6 bases). This CDR3 is built from 12 residues. Germline lookup yields CDR1 SNHLY and CDR2 FYNNEI. V was pared by 6 bases and J by 4 bases, with 9 bases between. CDR3 region: CASSGDLETQYF. The CDR3 nucleotides read TGTGCCAGCAGCGGGGACTTAGAGACCCAGTACTTC.

This sequence joins TRBV28 and TRBJ2-7; tentatively, D is TRBD2 (5 bases). The CDR3 has 17 residues. V was trimmed by 5 bases and J by 0 bases, leaving 20 bases between them. CDR1 and CDR2 (germline): MDHEN, SYDVKM. CDR3 amino acids: CASSTLGWVGNSYEQYF. The CDR3 nucleotides read TGTGCCAGCAGTACACTAGGGTGGGTGGGGAACTCCTACGAGCAGTACTTC.

The table lists this clone with a count of one. The J gene is TRBJ1-2, the V gene TRBV11-2; 7 positions match TRBD1. This CDR3 has 15 residues. J gave up 6 bases and V 3 bases, and 10 bases lay outside the gene matches. Germline lookup yields CDR1 SGHAT and CDR2 FQNNGV. CDR3 sequence (DNA): TGTGCCAGCAGCTTTACCACGACAGGGCGCGATGGCTACACCTTC. Encoded protein: CASSFTTTGRDGYTF.

This clone was seen just once. V gene TRBV10-1 combines with J gene TRBJ2-3; 10 positions agree with TRBD1. CDR3 size: 14 residues. The V gene's germline CDR1 is WNHNN and CDR2 SYGVQD (reference sequence). V shed 5 bases, J shed 6 bases, and the junction held 5 bases outside the gene matches. CDR3 bases: TGCGCCAGCAGTCGACAGGGGGCTGGGGATACGCAGTATTTT. It translates to CASSRQGAGDTQYF.

The genes are TRBV6-1 and TRBJ1-5, with a tentative D call TRBD1 (6 bases). Germline-derived CDR1 and CDR2 are MNHNS and SASEGT. The CDR3 length is 12 residues. Trimming removed 3 bases from V and 13 bases from J, with 13 bases in between. The chain's CDR3 is CASSEATGRQHF. In DNA, the CDR3 is TGTGCCAGCAGTGAGGCTACAGGGCGACAGCATTTT.

The CDR3 coding sequence is TGTGCCAGCAGCGTAGAAAGCGAGAGAGAGGGTGAGGGCTACACCTTC. Its translation: CASSVESEREGEGYTF. V usage is TRBV9 and J usage is TRBJ1-2; D uncertain. Trimming cost V 0 bases and J 8 bases, with 20 bases left between them. The CDR3 is made up of 16 amino acids. The germline gives CDR1 SGDLS, CDR2 YYNGEE.

The chain employs TRBV5-4 and TRBJ2-7, with 13 bases matching TRBD2. Germline V gene data show CDR1 as SGHNT and CDR2 as YYREEE (reference sequence). The CDR3 loop spans 15 amino acids. V was clipped by 1 base and J by 5 bases; unmatched bases: 3. CDR3 DNA: TGTGCCAGCAGCTTGAGACTAGCGGGGGGAAACGAGCAGTACTTC. Translated: CASSLRLAGGNEQYF. The full variable domain, with the rest looked up from reference TRBV5-4 and TRBJ2-7, is ETGVTQSPTHLIKTRGQQVTLRCSSQSGHNTVSWYQQALGQGPQFIFQYYREEENGRGNFPPRFSGLQFPNYSSELNVNALELDDSALYLCASSLRLAGGNEQYFGPGTRLTVT.

This chain links TRBV9 with TRBJ2-5, with 14 nucleotides matching TRBD2. The CDR3 loop spans 17 amino acids. Unmatched junction bases numbered 11, after V lost 5 bases and J lost 5 bases. Germline CDR1 and CDR2: SGDLS and YYNGEE. CDR3 sequence: CASSATSGGARWETQYF. The CDR3 region has the DNA TGTGCCAGCAGTGCGACTAGCGGGGGGGCTAGGTGGGAGACCCAGTACTTC.

This chain joins TRBV6-5 and TRBJ1-5; the D is unclear. The CDR3 sequence is 15 residues long. Looked up from germline, CDR1 is MNHEY and CDR2 is SVGAGI. V was clipped by 7 bases and J by 3 bases, with 16 bases between them. The CDR3 region is CASTRGGSYNQPQHF. The CDR3 DNA reads TGTGCCAGCACTAGAGGAGGCAGCTACAATCAGCCCCAGCATTTT.

V gene TRBV19 combines with J gene TRBJ2-1, with 8 nucleotides matching TRBD2. CDR1 is LNHDA and CDR2 is SQIVND in the germline V gene (reference sequence). This CDR3 is 15 amino acids long. J gave up 7 bases and V 3 bases, and 8 bases lay outside the gene matches. The CDR3 spells CASSMRSGGRNEQFF. The CDR3 DNA reads as TGTGCCAGTAGTATGAGAAGCGGGGGTAGGAATGAGCAGTTCTTC. The whole variable domain, filled in from reference TRBV19 and TRBJ2-1, reads DGGITQSPKYLFRKEGQNVTLSCEQNLNHDAMYWYRQDPGQGLRLIYYSQIVNDFQKGDIAEGYSVSREKKESFPLTVTSAQKNPTAFYLCASSMRSGGRNEQFFGPGTRLTVL.

The chain recombines TRBV5-1 with TRBJ2-7; 10 positions agree with TRBD1. This CDR3 is built from 14 residues. J lost 3 bases, V lost 3 bases, and 3 bases had no gene match. The germline V gene encodes CDR1 SGHRS and CDR2 YFSETQ. This CDR3 reads CASSYGTGDYEQYF. In DNA form, the CDR3 reads TGCGCCAGCAGCTATGGGACAGGGGACTACGAGCAGTACTTC.